These 3 T cell receptor beta chains were sequenced from one sample in a study of human thymus T cells. The assay was immunoSEQ multiplex PCR, and TCRdb's table has in-frame clones only and misses some. Among under 70,000 clones listed, around 94% were seen once. Sequenced: blood. These receptors were obtained from a boy younger than two with a congenital heart defect but otherwise immunologically healthy.

The V gene is TRBV27, the J gene TRBJ2-2; D is perhaps TRBD2 (6 bases). Trimming left V 2 bases short and J 3 bases short, with 10 bases between. Germline CDR1 is MNHEY and CDR2 is SMNVEV (reference sequence). The CDR3 covers 15 residues. The CDR3 protein is CASSLGGFDTGELFF. In DNA form, the CDR3 reads TGTGCCAGCAGTTTAGGGGGGTTTGACACCGGGGAGCTGTTTTTT.

The chain joins TRBV7-2 to TRBJ2-5; 7 nucleotides agree with TRBD2. The trim removed 3 bases at V and 1 base at J, leaving 5 bases unmatched. Germline values: CDR1 SGHTA, CDR2 FQGNSA. This CDR3 spans 15 amino acids. The CDR3 region has the DNA TGTGCCAGCAGCTTCTCCAGCGGGGCCCAAGAGACCCAGTACTTC. This encodes CASSFSSGAQETQYF.

V usage is TRBV27 and J usage is TRBJ2-7; D may be TRBD1 (6 bases). Germline loops: CDR1 MNHEY, CDR2 SMNVEV (reference sequence). The CDR3 totals 16 residues. V was cut by 4 bases and J by 1 base, with 17 bases left in between. CDR3 region: CASSSSRGSISYEQYF. CDR3 DNA sequence: TGTGCCAGCAGTTCGTCCAGGGGTTCGATTTCCTACGAGCAGTACTTC.